The source of this T cell receptor (beta chain) is a study of Graves' ophthalmopathy and Graves' hyperthyroidism. Study-wide results and caveats: Detected in blood as well were most expanded thyroid clonotypes with frequency above 0.001.

CDR1 is MRHNA, CDR2 SNTAGT, per germline. Trimming took 1 base from V and 2 from J; bases not matched to a gene: 6. The CDR3 length is 16 residues. This clonotype came up many times. The antigen is undetermined. Those donors who had ophthalmopathy presented with moderate-to-severe activity, a CAS of ≥3, a NOSPECS of ≥4 and a duration under 3 months. If patients had other autoimmune diseases, uncontrolled infections, pregnancy or lactation, they were excluded. It was from 10 ml of fresh peripheral blood that the PBMCs came. From RNA, the CDR3 regions of TCR beta chains were amplified and sequenced. First-round RT-PCR employed HTBI primers, with a second-round multiplex PCR after it. TCRdb re-called the multiplex PCR reads through MiXCR, storing one row per CDR3 protein. This repertoire shows about 500,000 distinct CDR3 sequences, 13% to 15% found once; its top ten account for over 7.5%.

The sequencing sample was made of blood. The J gene is TRBJ2-7, the V gene TRBV6-4, with 9 positions matching TRBD2. This receptor was taken from a woman in her thirties with Graves' ophthalmopathy. CDR3 in amino acids: CASSDYAGGPPYEQYF. As DNA, the CDR3 is TGTGCCAGCAGTGACTATGCGGGAGGGCCTCCCTACGAGCAGTACTTC.